What follows are 19 T cell receptor beta chains derived from one specimen sequenced in a study of T cell changes during pregnancy in multiple sclerosis. Sequencing used immunoSEQ multiplex PCR; TCRdb keeps in-frame clones, though not all of them. The table lists nearly 50,000 clones, 94% of them singletons. The sequenced sample was CD4+ T cells from peripheral blood mononuclear cells, obtained in the first trimester of pregnancy. The source of these receptors is a female donor with multiple sclerosis, enrolled in a pregnancy study.

The chain is built from TRBV5-4 and TRBJ2-7; D uncertain. The germline V and J ends were trimmed by 4 bases and 2 bases, with 7 bases remaining between them. Looked up from germline, CDR1 is SGHNT and CDR2 is YYREEE (reference sequence). This CDR3 has 12 residues. For the CDR3, the DNA is TGTGCCAGCAGCATCGACACCTACGAGCAGTACTTC. Its translation is CASSIDTYEQYF.

J is TRBJ2-1 and V is TRBV6-1; maybe TRBD1 (5 bases). The V gene lost 5 bases and the J gene lost 10 bases, with 9 bases spanning the gap. Germline values: CDR1 MNHNS, CDR2 SASEGT. This CDR3 comprises 11 residues. CDR3 loop: CASSKGLEQFF. CDR3 sequence (DNA): TGTGCCAGCAGTAAGGGGCTCGAGCAGTTCTTC.

The chain recombines TRBV6-1 with TRBJ2-6; D is ambiguous. CDR1 is MNHNS and CDR2 is SASEGT in the germline V gene. V was shortened by 4 bases and J by 4 bases, with 20 bases between the two germline ends. This CDR3 has 18 amino acids. The CDR3 bases are TGTGCCAGCAGTGCGGTCGCCTGGGCTTCCTCAGGGGCCAACGTCCTGACTTTC. Residues: CASSAVAWASSGANVLTF.

CDR3 DNA sequence: TGTGCCAGCAGCTTAGGACCAGGGAATTCACCCCTCCACTTT. It is translated as CASSLGPGNSPLHF. The genes are TRBV7-2 and TRBJ1-6, with a weak D call TRBD1 (5 bases). Between the trimmed V and J ends, which lost 1 base and 7 bases, there was a span of 8 bases. CDR1 and CDR2 (germline): SGHTA, FQGNSA. The length of the CDR3 is 14 residues.

Only one count was recorded for this clone. The rearrangement uses TRBV7-2 and TRBJ2-3; 14 bases are a match to TRBD2. The CDR3 runs 18 residues. Germline lookup yields CDR1 SGHTA and CDR2 FQGNSA. After removal of 5 bases from V and 0 bases from J, the junction contained 7 bases not matched to a gene. The CDR3 sequence is CASSLRTSGGRSTDTQYF. The CDR3 coding sequence is TGTGCCAGCAGCCTAAGGACTAGCGGGGGGCGTAGCACAGATACGCAGTATTTT.

V and J are TRBV18 and TRBJ1-5; 12 bases fit TRBD1. V was clipped by 3 bases and J by 1 base; unmatched bases: 1. The CDR3 contains 16 residues. From germline, CDR1 is KGHSH and CDR2 LQKENI. The CDR3: CASSPGQGASNQPQHF. CDR3 DNA: TGTGCCAGCTCACCGGGACAGGGGGCCAGCAATCAGCCCCAGCATTTT.

The rearrangement links TRBV6-5 to TRBJ1-6; 7 bases match TRBD1. J gave up 2 bases and V 2 bases, and 3 bases lay outside the gene matches. Germline V lookup: CDR1 MNHEY, CDR2 SVGAGI. This CDR3 spans 16 amino acids. CDR3 nucleotides: TGTGCCAGCAGTTACCGGGACAGCACCTATAATTCACCCCTCCACTTT. It codes for CASSYRDSTYNSPLHF.

V is TRBV6-6 and J is TRBJ2-7; tentative D call: TRBD1 (6 bases). V was trimmed by 4 bases and J by 5 bases, leaving 15 bases between them. The CDR3 covers 14 residues. CDR1 MNHNY and CDR2 SVGAGI come from the germline V gene (reference sequence). DNA of the CDR3: TGTGCCAGCAGTTCTACAGACAGGATCGACGAGCAGTACTTC. Protein product: CASSSTDRIDEQYF.

The rearrangement uses TRBV27 and TRBJ1-3, with TRBD1 identical over 7 bases. With V trimmed by 5 bases and J by 1 base, 8 bases remained unmatched. Germline V lookup: CDR1 MNHEY, CDR2 SMNVEV (reference sequence). The CDR3 has 16 residues. CDR3 coding DNA: TGTGCCAGCAGTAGCTTGGGACAGTCTTCTGGAAACACCATATATTTT. Translating it yields CASSSLGQSSGNTIYF.

The CDR3 is CASGLGQYQETQYF. CDR3 DNA sequence: TGTGCTAGTGGTTTGGGACAGTACCAAGAGACCCAGTACTTC. The chain links TRBV12-5 to TRBJ2-5, with a possible D match to TRBD1 (5 bases). This CDR3 is built from 14 residues. Germline V lookup: CDR1 LGHNT, CDR2 FRNRAP. The V end lost 1 base, the J end lost 0 bases, and 6 bases lay between the germline ends.

This clone was seen only once. This chain's CDR3 is CASSEGPVQETQYF. The DNA for the CDR3 is TGCGCCAGCAGTGAGGGGCCTGTCCAAGAGACCCAGTACTTC. The chain combines TRBV10-1 with TRBJ2-5, with D hard to call. Germline V gives CDR1 WNHNN, CDR2 SYGVQD (reference sequence). This CDR3 contains 14 residues. Trimming removed 2 bases at V and 1 base at J, with 8 bases between.

This clone was picked up one time. The chain uses TRBV18 and TRBJ2-5; D is unclear. The V end was cut by 10 bases, the J end by 1 base, with 13 bases between. CDR1 and CDR2 from the germline V gene are KGHSH and LQKENI. The CDR3 runs to 13 residues. The CDR3 is CATAPIGQETQYF. The CDR3, as DNA: TGTGCCACCGCCCCCATCGGCCAAGAGACCCAGTACTTC. Complete variable domain (other parts from reference TRBV18 and TRBJ2-5): NAGVMQNPRHLVRRRGQEARLRCSPMKGHSHVYWYRQLPEEGLKFMVYLQKENIIDESGMPKERFSAEFPKEGPSILRIQQVVRGDSAAYFCATAPIGQETQYFGPGTRLLVL.

This clone has only one observation. In DNA, the CDR3 is TGCGCCAGCAGCCCACGCCAGGGAAATGAGGAGACCCAGTACTTC. Its translation: CASSPRQGNEETQYF. The chain employs TRBV5-1 and TRBJ2-5; tentatively, D is TRBD1 (5 bases). CDR1 and CDR2 from the germline V gene are SGHRS and YFSETQ. The length of the CDR3 is 15 residues. V was cut by 4 bases and J by 5 bases, with 18 bases left in between.

This CDR3 is CASSWPAGGTYNSPLHF. CDR3 coding DNA: TGTGCCAGCAGTTGGCCCGCGGGAGGGACCTATAATTCACCCCTCCACTTT. The chain couples TRBV27 to TRBJ1-6; D unresolved. CDR3 length: 17 residues. Germline loops: CDR1 MNHEY, CDR2 SMNVEV (reference sequence). V dropped 4 bases and J dropped 2 bases, with 15 bases sitting between them.

The chain uses TRBV4-1 and TRBJ1-2; D gene ambiguous. V shed 6 bases and J shed 3 bases, with 14 bases lying between them. The germline V gene has CDR1 MGHRA and CDR2 YSYEKL. The CDR3 is 14 amino acids. CDR3 coding DNA: TGCGCCAGCAGTCGAACGAGGGTGGACTATGGCTACACCTTC. It specifies CASSRTRVDYGYTF.

The chain links TRBV6-6 to TRBJ1-2; TRBD1 is a possible D gene (5 bases). The V end was cut by 4 bases, the J end by 2 bases, with 17 bases between. This CDR3 contains 16 residues. Germline values: CDR1 MNHNY, CDR2 SVGAGI (reference sequence). CDR3 DNA sequence: TGTGCCAGCAGTTTTGACTGGGGGGTGAAGAACTATGGCTACACCTTC. Its protein is CASSFDWGVKNYGYTF.

This clone was counted a single time. The rearrangement joins TRBV11-2 to TRBJ2-2; no firm D call. The V gene lost 0 bases and the J gene lost 0 bases, with 5 bases spanning the gap. From germline, CDR1 is SGHAT and CDR2 FQNNGV. The length of the CDR3 is 15 residues. Written as DNA, the CDR3 is TGTGCCAGCAGCTTAGACAGGACGAACACCGGGGAGCTGTTTTTT. Translated, it gives CASSLDRTNTGELFF.

The gene calls are TRBV7-6 and TRBJ2-2; D not certain. The V gene lost 3 bases and the J gene lost 0 bases, with 8 bases spanning the gap. CDR3 length: 15 residues. Germline CDR1 and CDR2: SGHVS and FNYEAQ. Here the CDR3 DNA reads TGTGCCAGCAGCTTCGGAGCGACGAACACCGGGGAGCTGTTTTTT. It is translated as CASSFGATNTGELFF.

This clone was observed a single time. The J gene is TRBJ1-1, the V gene TRBV5-1, with TRBD1 as a possible D gene (6 bases). This CDR3 spans 12 amino acids. Trimming took 8 bases from V and 7 from J, leaving 15 bases between them. CDR1 is SGHRS and CDR2 is YFSETQ in the germline V gene. CDR3 nucleotide sequence: TGCGCCAGGAAACAGGGTACAGGTGAAGCTTTCTTT. Translated: CARKQGTGEAFF.